Listed below are T cell receptor beta chains from one sample, sequenced in a study of shared clonotypes between healthy human individuals. Profiling relied on immunoSEQ multiplex PCR, and the TCRdb table lists in-frame clones only, not all of them. The sample lists around 720,000 clones; roughly 72% were seen once. Sequencing was carried out using memory CD4+ T cells sorted from blood. Receptors originate from a woman in her twenties or thirties in good health. CDR3s include the opening cysteine and the closing phenylalanine or tryptophan. The D gene is left open where the match is weak. Only part of the rows carry a size: once, few, many, or a class if the clone is expanded.

d_call,v_call,j_call,clone_size,cdr3_aa,cdr3_nt
NA,TRBV28,TRBJ1-1,NA,CASSPGTPNTEAFF,TGTGCCAGCAGTCCGGGGACCCCGAACACTGAAGCTTTCTTT
TRBD1,TRBV7-9,TRBJ1-2,few,CASSLDLGQGVVGYTF,TGTGCCAGCAGCTTAGATCTCGGACAGGGGGTTGTAGGCTACACCTTC
NA,TRBV2,TRBJ2-7,NA,CASSEASGWDYEQYF,TGTGCCAGCAGTGAAGCGTCGGGGTGGGATTACGAGCAGTACTTC
NA,TRBV28,TRBJ2-7,NA,CASSLGYEQYF,TGTGCCAGCAGTCTCGGCTACGAGCAGTACTTC
TRBD1,TRBV10-2,TRBJ2-1,NA,CASSLTGYEQFF,TGCGCCAGCAGCCTGACAGGGTATGAGCAGTTCTTC
NA,TRBV18,TRBJ2-6,few,CASSPADILASGANVLTF,TGTGCCAGCTCGCCCGCGGACATCCTGGCCTCTGGGGCCAACGTCCTGACTTTC
NA,TRBV10-3,TRBJ1-2,NA,CAISARTAAEINYGYTF,TGTGCCATCAGTGCACGGACAGCTGCAGAAATTAACTATGGCTACACCTTC
TRBD1,TRBV7-8,TRBJ2-7,NA,CASSPTYGTGSYEQYF,TGTGCCAGCAGCCCGACCTACGGGACAGGGTCCTACGAGCAGTACTTC
NA,TRBV28,TRBJ1-2,NA,CASSMANYGYTF,TGTGCCAGTTCTATGGCTAACTATGGCTACACCTTC
NA,TRBV5-1,TRBJ2-6,NA,CASSFEDRAGANVLTF,TGCGCCAGCAGCTTTGAGGATAGGGCTGGGGCCAACGTCCTGACTTTC
TRBD1,TRBV6-5,TRBJ2-1,few,CASSRGTVLYNEQFF,TGTGCCAGCAGTCGAGGGACAGTTCTCTACAATGAGCAGTTCTTC
NA,TRBV28,TRBJ2-2,NA,CASTGTQGAGELFF,TGTGCCAGCACCGGGACACAGGGCGCCGGGGAGCTGTTTTTT
NA,TRBV4-1,TRBJ2-3,NA,CASSQDFFTDTQYF,TGCGCCAGCAGCCAGGACTTTTTCACAGATACGCAGTATTTT
NA,TRBV28,TRBJ1-2,few,CASQQRGGYTF,TGTGCCAGCCAGCAACGGGGTGGCTACACCTTC
NA,TRBV28,TRBJ2-3,NA,CASFSTDTQYF,TGTGCCAGCTTTAGCACAGATACGCAGTATTTT
TRBD1,TRBV29-1,TRBJ1-1,NA,CSVPGQGHTEAFF,TGCAGCGTACCGGGACAGGGGCACACTGAAGCTTTCTTT
TRBD1,TRBV6-6,TRBJ2-7,NA,CASSRLTGGSSYEQYF,TGTGCCAGCAGTAGATTGACAGGGGGAAGCTCCTACGAGCAGTACTTC
TRBD1,TRBV19,TRBJ1-6,many,CATRGTAGSDSPLHF,TGTGCCACCCGCGGGACAGCCGGGAGTGATTCACCCCTCCACTTT
NA,TRBV23-1,TRBJ1-5,NA,CASSQKIPLNQPQHF,TGCGCCAGCAGTCAGAAGATTCCCCTGAATCAGCCCCAGCATTTT
TRBD2,TRBV6-1,TRBJ2-7,few,CASSVKLAGGPHEQYF,TGTGCCAGCAGTGTCAAATTGGCGGGAGGACCCCACGAGCAGTACTTC
NA,TRBV20-1,TRBJ2-7,few,CSASSLYEQYF,TGCAGTGCTAGTTCGCTATACGAGCAGTACTTC
NA,TRBV13,TRBJ2-5,NA,CASSLVVQTQYF,TGTGCCAGCAGCTTAGTGGTTCAGACCCAGTACTTC
TRBD2,TRBV6-1,TRBJ2-7,few,CASSELAGALKDEQYF,TGTGCCAGCAGTGAATTAGCGGGAGCGTTGAAGGACGAGCAGTACTTC
TRBD1,TRBV28,TRBJ1-4,NA,CASRRRQGLWEKLFF,TGTGCCAGCAGGCGAAGACAGGGGTTATGGGAAAAACTGTTTTTT
NA,TRBV18,TRBJ1-4,NA,CASSPPWALANEKLFF,TGTGCCAGCTCACCACCTTGGGCGTTAGCTAATGAAAAACTGTTTTTT
TRBD2,TRBV30,TRBJ2-3,NA,CAWTSGSPDTQYF,TGTGCCTGGACTAGCGGGAGTCCAGATACGCAGTATTTT
NA,TRBV19,TRBJ1-1,NA,CASSDPRDTMNTEAFF,TGTGCCAGTAGTGACCCCCGGGACACGATGAACACTGAAGCTTTCTTT
TRBD1,TRBV6-5,TRBJ2-5,NA,CASSLTQGGWETQYF,TGTGCCAGCAGTCTAACACAGGGGGGTTGGGAGACCCAGTACTTC
TRBD2,TRBV5-1,TRBJ2-7,NA,CASSPGLAGEQYF,TGCGCCAGCAGCCCAGGACTAGCGGGAGAGCAGTACTTC
NA,TRBV20-1,TRBJ2-5,NA,CSGGVGETQYF,TGCAGTGGTGGGGTGGGGGAGACCCAGTACTTC
NA,TRBV7-9,TRBJ2-5,NA,CASSLLQLPQYF,TGTGCCAGCAGCCTGCTCCAGCTGCCCCAGTACTTC
NA,TRBV4-1,TRBJ1-1,NA,CASSQDPGRDTEAFF,TGCGCCAGCAGCCAAGATCCGGGGCGGGACACTGAAGCTTTCTTT
NA,TRBV21-1,TRBJ1-1,NA,CASSSTPGGTEAFF,TGTGCCAGCAGCAGCACCCCCGGGGGGACTGAAGCTTTCTTT
TRBD1,TRBV28,TRBJ1-4,NA,CASSPGQGVLGEKLFF,TGTGCCAGCAGTCCGGGACAGGGGGTTCTTGGTGAAAAACTGTTTTTT
NA,TRBV28,TRBJ1-1,NA,CASSVTGRGTEAFF,TGTGCCAGCAGTGTTACAGGGAGGGGCACTGAAGCTTTCTTT
NA,TRBV6-1,TRBJ1-5,NA,CASSEAWGVGQPQHF,TGTGCCAGCAGTGAAGCGTGGGGAGTCGGCCAGCCCCAGCATTTT
NA,TRBV9,TRBJ1-3,once,CASSDPRSSGNTIYF,TGTGCCAGCAGCGACCCACGGAGCTCTGGAAACACCATATATTTT
TRBD2,TRBV6-5,TRBJ2-3,NA,CASSYSERETTDTQYF,TGTGCCAGCAGTTACTCGGAGCGGGAGACGACAGATACGCAGTATTTT
NA,TRBV11-3,TRBJ2-3,NA,CASSSSSLPSTDTQYF,TGTGCCAGCAGCTCTTCTAGCCTACCTAGCACAGATACGCAGTATTTT
TRBD1,TRBV30,TRBJ1-2,NA,CASDRGGYGYTF,TGTGCCTCTGACAGGGGCGGCTATGGCTACACCTTC
NA,TRBV7-9,TRBJ2-3,NA,CASSYRRGARDTQYF,TGTGCCAGCAGCTACAGACGGGGGGCTCGAGATACGCAGTATTTT
NA,TRBV5-1,TRBJ1-4,NA,CASSSGRAGREKLFF,TGCGCCAGCAGCTCAGGAAGGGCCGGTCGCGAAAAACTGTTTTTT
NA,TRBV2,TRBJ2-1,NA,CASKERVSDYNEQFF,TGTGCCAGCAAAGAAAGGGTTTCGGACTACAATGAGCAGTTCTTC
TRBD2,TRBV2,TRBJ2-3,NA,CASMGREGLDTQYF,TGTGCCAGCATGGGGCGGGAGGGCCTAGATACGCAGTATTTT
TRBD2,TRBV9,TRBJ2-4,NA,CASSVEGLAGDGAKNIQYF,TGTGCCAGCAGCGTAGAGGGACTAGCGGGAGATGGGGCCAAAAACATTCAGTACTTC
NA,TRBV7-8,TRBJ2-7,NA,CASSLSSDNYEQYF,TGTGCCAGCAGCTTATCTAGCGATAACTACGAGCAGTACTTC
TRBD2,TRBV25-1,TRBJ2-1,NA,CASRLGSSGSSYNEQFF,TGTGCCAGCAGACTGGGGTCTAGCGGGAGCTCCTACAATGAGCAGTTCTTC
NA,TRBV11-2,TRBJ2-7,NA,CASSLGGTARREQYF,TGTGCCAGCAGCTTAGGGGGTACTGCCCGTCGCGAGCAGTACTTC
NA,TRBV5-1,TRBJ2-3,NA,CASSTGGGPDTQYF,TGCGCCAGCAGCACGGGCGGGGGCCCAGATACGCAGTATTTT
TRBD1,TRBV2,TRBJ2-7,NA,CASSITGGKGEQYF,TGTGCCAGCAGTATAACAGGGGGCAAAGGCGAGCAGTACTTC
TRBD2,TRBV9,TRBJ2-7,NA,CASSVRLAGVNEQYF,TGTGCCAGCAGCGTCCGGCTAGCGGGAGTTAACGAGCAGTACTTC
NA,TRBV18,TRBJ2-3,few,CASSPQGSTDTQYF,TGTGCCAGCTCACCACAAGGAAGCACAGATACGCAGTATTTT
NA,TRBV6-5,TRBJ2-1,few,CASSYSSQRHEQFF,TGTGCCAGCAGTTACTCGAGCCAACGCCATGAGCAGTTCTTC
TRBD2,TRBV5-4,TRBJ2-1,NA,CASSLTAGGLGNEQFF,TGTGCCAGCAGCTTGACCGCGGGAGGGCTAGGGAATGAGCAGTTCTTC
NA,TRBV7-9,TRBJ1-2,NA,CASSATYGYTF,TGTGCCAGCAGCGCCACATATGGCTACACCTTC
TRBD2,TRBV9,TRBJ2-7,NA,CASSSSGRLDEQYF,TGTGCCAGCAGCTCCAGCGGGAGGCTCGACGAGCAGTACTTC
NA,TRBV28,TRBJ2-7,NA,CASRPTGYEQYF,TGTGCCAGCAGACCTACAGGATACGAGCAGTACTTC